This T cell receptor (beta chain) was sequenced during a study of T cell repertoires in aging, cancer and after chemotherapy. Study-wide background: Six age groups, ranging from 30 or younger to 70 or older, included the donors. Study-level points and caveats: In cancer patients, declining TCR diversity with age involved lost richness and lost evenness. Rebound thymic output was suggested by rising median generation probability during chemotherapy in each cancer cohort.

A word on this clonotype: Antigen unknown.

Rearranged V-D-J TRB sequences were amplified with a mixed TRB-A/B primer pool. TCRdb fed the multiplex PCR reads into MiXCR, producing one record per CDR3 protein. The sample shows approximately 10,000 distinct CDR3 sequences, about 40% of them seen only once. TCR beta rearrangements were amplified from peripheral blood genomic DNA. The V gene's germline CDR1 is SGHNT and CDR2 YYREEE (reference sequence). The CDR3 runs to 14 residues. J lost 9 bases, V lost 2 bases, and 8 bases had no gene match. The sequence derives from a human donor in good health. The rearrangement uses TRBV5-4 and TRBJ2-5; 9 bases match TRBD1. What was sequenced was blood. The CDR3 region has the DNA TGTGCCAGCAGCTTCCGGACAGGGGTACCGCCCCAGTACTTC. Its translation is CASSFRTGVPPQYF.